This TCR beta chain came from a study of regulatory T cells in long-lasting Graves disease. General observations from the study: Persistent patients had a count of shared public clonotypes (over 2,500) that exceeded that of new patients (around 1,000). It is possible that accuracy was reduced by the small size of the sample. Gene preferences differed: TRBV28, TRBJ1-2, TRBJ2-5 in persistent cases.

Building of the TCR beta libraries involved iRepertoire HTBI primers and Arm-PCR of CDR3 regions. TCRdb called the multiplex PCR reads again in MiXCR, with one record for every CDR3 protein. The sample lists approximately 500,000 distinct CDR3 sequences, about 22% occurring once. Germline CDR1 MDHEN, CDR2 SYDVKM. This CDR3 has 16 residues. After removal of 6 bases from V and 4 bases from J, the junction contained 12 bases not matched to a gene. This clonotype was found many times. Its antigen remains unknown. As to time point: persistent/refractory GD, antithyroid drugs over 5 years with positive TRAb. Generation of the TCR library employed RNA extracted from PBMCs.

The TCR sequence derives from a female donor with Graves disease. This chain links TRBV28 with TRBJ1-2; TRBD1 matches 9 bases. The source material was peripheral blood mononuclear cells (PBMCs), sampled when the disease was refractory, from a patient treated with antithyroid drugs. CDR3 coding DNA: TGTGCCAGCAGCAAAATACAGGGGGCGCTTGGCTATGGCTACACCTTC. Translated: CASSKIQGALGYGYTF.